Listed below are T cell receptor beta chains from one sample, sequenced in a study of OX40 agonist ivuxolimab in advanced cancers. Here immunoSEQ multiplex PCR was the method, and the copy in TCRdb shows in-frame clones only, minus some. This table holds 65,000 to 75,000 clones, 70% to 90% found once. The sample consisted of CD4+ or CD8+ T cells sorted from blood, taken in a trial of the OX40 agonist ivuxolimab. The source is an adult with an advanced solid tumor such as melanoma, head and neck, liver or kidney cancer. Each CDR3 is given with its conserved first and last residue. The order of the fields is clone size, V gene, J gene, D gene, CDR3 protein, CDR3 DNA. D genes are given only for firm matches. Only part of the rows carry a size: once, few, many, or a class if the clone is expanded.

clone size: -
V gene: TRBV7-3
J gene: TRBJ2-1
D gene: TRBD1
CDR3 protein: CASSSLLRGSSYNEQFF
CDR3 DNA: TGTGCCAGCAGCTCACTACTCAGGGGGAGTTCCTACAATGAGCAGTTCTTC

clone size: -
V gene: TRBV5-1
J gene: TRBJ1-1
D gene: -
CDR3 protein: CASSLGLLNTEAFF
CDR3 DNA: TGCGCCAGCAGCTTGGGTCTACTGAACACTGAAGCTTTCTTT

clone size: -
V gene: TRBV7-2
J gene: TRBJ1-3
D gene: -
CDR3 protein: CASSLEGNTIYF
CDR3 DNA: TGTGCCAGCAGCTTAGAGGGAAACACCATATATTTT

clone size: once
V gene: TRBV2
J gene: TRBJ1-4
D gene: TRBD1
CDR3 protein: CAGQGARGEKLFF
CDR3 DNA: TGTGCCGGACAGGGGGCGCGTGGTGAAAAACTGTTTTTT

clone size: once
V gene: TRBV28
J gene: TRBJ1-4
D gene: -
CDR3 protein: CASSPRRDKLFF
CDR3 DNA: TGTGCCAGCAGTCCCCGAAGGGATAAACTGTTTTTT

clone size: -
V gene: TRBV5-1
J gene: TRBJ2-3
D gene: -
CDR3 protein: CASSSSSGVTQYF
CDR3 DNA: TGCGCCAGCAGCTCCTCTTCAGGGGTTACGCAGTATTTT

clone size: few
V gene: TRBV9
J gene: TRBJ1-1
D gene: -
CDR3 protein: CASSLGTPNTEAFF
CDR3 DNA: TGTGCCAGCAGCTTGGGGACACCGAACACTGAAGCTTTCTTT

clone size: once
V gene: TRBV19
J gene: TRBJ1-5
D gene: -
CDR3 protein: CASMVAGNDQPQHF
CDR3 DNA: TGTGCCAGTATGGTCGCAGGGAATGACCAGCCCCAGCATTTT

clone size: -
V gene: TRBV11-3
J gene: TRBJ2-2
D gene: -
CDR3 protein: CASSSTAPGELFF
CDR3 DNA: TGTGCCAGCAGCTCGACAGCACCCGGGGAGCTGTTTTTT

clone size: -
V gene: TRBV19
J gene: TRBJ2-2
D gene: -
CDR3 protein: CASSIYSSFHRELFF
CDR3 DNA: TGTGCCAGTAGTATTTATTCCAGTTTTCACAGGGAGCTGTTTTTT

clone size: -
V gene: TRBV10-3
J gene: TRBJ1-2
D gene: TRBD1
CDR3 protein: CATHRGDRQNYGYTF
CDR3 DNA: TGTGCCACCCATCGAGGGGACAGACAAAACTATGGCTACACCTTC

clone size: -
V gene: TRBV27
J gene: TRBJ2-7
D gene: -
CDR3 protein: CASSPDRYYEQYF
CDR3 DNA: TGTGCCAGCAGTCCTGACCGTTACTACGAGCAGTACTTC

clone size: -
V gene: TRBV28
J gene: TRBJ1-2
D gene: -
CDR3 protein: CASLKTGGYGYTF
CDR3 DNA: TGTGCCAGTCTAAAAACGGGGGGTTATGGCTACACCTTC

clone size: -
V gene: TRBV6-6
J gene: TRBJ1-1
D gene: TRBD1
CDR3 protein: CASRSGGADTEAFF
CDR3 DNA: TGTGCCAGCAGGTCAGGGGGCGCGGACACTGAAGCTTTCTTT

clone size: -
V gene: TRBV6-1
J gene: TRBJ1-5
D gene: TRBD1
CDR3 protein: CASLIDRGRGQPQHF
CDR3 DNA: TGTGCCAGCCTAATCGACAGGGGGCGAGGGCAGCCCCAGCATTTT

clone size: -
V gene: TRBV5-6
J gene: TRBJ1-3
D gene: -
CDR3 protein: CASSPIRNSGNTIYF
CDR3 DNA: TGTGCCAGCAGCCCTATTCGGAACTCTGGAAACACCATATATTTT

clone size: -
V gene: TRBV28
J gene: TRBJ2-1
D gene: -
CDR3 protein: CASGGHLGSYNEQFF
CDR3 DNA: TGTGCCAGCGGGGGACACCTAGGCTCCTACAATGAGCAGTTCTTC

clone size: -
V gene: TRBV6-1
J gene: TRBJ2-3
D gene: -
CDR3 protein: CASSRRESGTDTQYF
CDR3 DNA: TGTGCCAGCAGTCGCCGGGAAAGCGGCACAGATACGCAGTATTTT

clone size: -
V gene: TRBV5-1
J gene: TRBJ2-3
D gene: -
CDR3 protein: CASTRGGSTDTQYF
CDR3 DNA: TGCGCCAGCACTAGGGGGGGGAGCACAGATACGCAGTATTTT

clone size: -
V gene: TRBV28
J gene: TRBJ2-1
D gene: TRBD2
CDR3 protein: CASSFEGTIRNEQFF
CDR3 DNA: TGTGCCAGCAGTTTTGAGGGGACTATCCGCAATGAGCAGTTCTTC

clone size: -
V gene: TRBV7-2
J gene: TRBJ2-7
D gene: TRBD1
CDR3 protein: CASNQDRGPPYEQYF
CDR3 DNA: TGTGCCAGCAACCAGGACAGGGGGCCCCCCTACGAGCAGTACTTC

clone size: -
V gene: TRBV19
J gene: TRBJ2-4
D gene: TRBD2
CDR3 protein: CASLGLAGGKRTKNIQYF
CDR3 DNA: TGTGCCAGTTTAGGCCTAGCGGGGGGGAAAAGGACCAAAAACATTCAGTACTTC

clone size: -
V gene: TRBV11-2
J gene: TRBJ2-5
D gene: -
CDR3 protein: CASSLDPAGETQYF
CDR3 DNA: TGTGCCAGCAGCTTAGATCCTGCCGGAGAGACCCAGTACTTC

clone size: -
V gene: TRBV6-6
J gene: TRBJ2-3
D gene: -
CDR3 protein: CASSYGGGRDTQYF
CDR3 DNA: TGTGCCAGCAGTTACGGGGGGGGCAGGGATACGCAGTATTTT

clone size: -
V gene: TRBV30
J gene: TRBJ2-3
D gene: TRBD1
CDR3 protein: CAWSGGQGLTDTQYF
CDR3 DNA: TGTGCCTGGAGTGGGGGACAGGGGCTTACAGATACGCAGTATTTT

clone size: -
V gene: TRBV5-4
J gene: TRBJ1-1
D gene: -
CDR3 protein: CATQRSRPGTEAFF
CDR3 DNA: TGTGCCACCCAGAGGTCGCGGCCGGGGACTGAAGCTTTCTTT

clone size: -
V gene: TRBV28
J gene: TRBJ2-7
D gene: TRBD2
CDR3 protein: CASRRTSGTYEQYF
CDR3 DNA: TGTGCCAGCAGACGGACTAGCGGGACCTACGAGCAGTACTTC

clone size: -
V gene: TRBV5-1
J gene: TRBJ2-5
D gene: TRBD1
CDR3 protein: CASTPGTGQETQYF
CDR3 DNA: TGCGCCAGCACCCCCGGGACAGGCCAAGAGACCCAGTACTTC

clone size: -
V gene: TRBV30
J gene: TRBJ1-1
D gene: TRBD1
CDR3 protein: CAWSLGQGEAFF
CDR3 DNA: TGTGCCTGGAGCCTTGGACAGGGTGAAGCTTTCTTT

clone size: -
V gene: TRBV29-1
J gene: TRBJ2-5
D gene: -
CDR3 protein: CSADRETQYF
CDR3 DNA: TGCAGCGCCGACAGAGAGACCCAGTACTTC

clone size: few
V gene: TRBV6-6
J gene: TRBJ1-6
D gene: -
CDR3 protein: CASSAGDSPLHF
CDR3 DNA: TGTGCCAGCAGTGCAGGGGATTCACCCCTCCACTTT

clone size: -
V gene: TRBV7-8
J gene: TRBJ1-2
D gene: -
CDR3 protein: CASSLEGLYGYTF
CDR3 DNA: TGTGCCAGCAGCTTAGAGGGCCTCTATGGCTACACCTTC